This passage covers 24 T cell receptor beta chains from one sample sequenced in a study of blood T cells in healthy people across ages. Alongside a J-beta primer mix, a sample-barcoded 5' primer served in a second PCR lasting about 7 to 12 cycles. TCRdb reprocessed the 5' RACE reads via MiXCR and lists one record per CDR3 protein. This table has about 1.5 million distinct CDR3 sequences, approximately 43% appearing once. The sample comprised blood. The origin of the receptors is a woman aged 18 to 35 in good health.

The V call is TRBV6-1, the J call TRBJ1-6, with TRBD1 identical over 8 bases. Germline CDR1 and CDR2: MNHNS and SASEGT. The V segment lost 6 bases and the J segment 1 base; nucleotides outside the gene matches: 11. The CDR3 has 18 amino acids. CDR3 in amino acids: CASRAWTGILSYNSPLHF. CDR3 DNA sequence: TGTGCCAGCAGAGCCTGGACAGGGATACTTTCCTATAATTCACCCCTCCACTTT.

The chain uses TRBV5-1 and TRBJ2-1, with D possibly TRBD1 on 8 matching bases. Germline values: CDR1 SGHRS, CDR2 YFSETQ. CDR3 size: 15 residues. Trimming stripped 2 bases from V and 3 bases from J, with 12 bases between. In DNA, the CDR3 is TGCGCCAGCAGCTTAGCGGGACAGGACTACAATGAGCAGTTCTTC. Translation: CASSLAGQDYNEQFF.

In this sample, this clonotype turned up a few times. The chain links TRBV29-1 to TRBJ2-3; TRBD1 might be the D (5 bases). In germline, CDR1 is SQVTM, CDR2 ANQGSEA. Trimming removed 6 bases from V and 6 bases from J, with 13 bases in between. The CDR3 has 12 residues. The CDR3 sequence is CSVTLRGDTQYF. The CDR3 DNA sequence: TGCAGCGTGACATTAAGGGGCGATACGCAGTATTTT.

This clonotype was seen more than once but under ten times. The chain links TRBV30 to TRBJ1-6; 8 positions match TRBD1. V shed 8 bases and J 4 bases; nucleotides not matched to a gene: 4. CDR3 size: 13 residues. Germline loops: CDR1 GTSNPN, CDR2 SVGIG (reference sequence). CDR3 sequence reads: CAGRQGYNSPLHF. CDR3 in DNA: TGTGCCGGACGACAGGGGTATAATTCACCCCTCCACTTT.

The chain carries TRBV27 and TRBJ2-1; TRBD1 matches 7 bases. V lost 3 bases to trimming and J lost 12 bases; unmatched junction nucleotides: 11. The CDR3 runs to 14 residues. Germline lookup yields CDR1 MNHEY and CDR2 SMNVEV (reference sequence). DNA for the CDR3: TGTGCCAGCAGTTTGAGAGGGGGCAAGGGTGTGCAGTTCTTC. This encodes CASSLRGGKGVQFF.

This rearrangement joins TRBV20-1 to TRBJ2-7; the D is unclear. Germline CDR1 is DFQATT and CDR2 is SNEGSKA (reference sequence). The CDR3 is 16 residues long. V dropped 4 bases and J dropped 4 bases, with 23 bases sitting between them. The CDR3 region is CSAKWTAGPFLYEQYF. For the CDR3, the DNA is TGCAGTGCTAAATGGACGGCCGGGCCATTCTTATACGAGCAGTACTTC.

The CDR3 sequence: CASSLAGSGDYGYTF. The CDR3 nucleotides are TGTGCCAGCAGTTTAGCGGGGAGTGGAGACTATGGCTACACCTTC. The chain employs TRBV28 and TRBJ1-2; D uncertain. Germline CDR1 MDHEN, CDR2 SYDVKM. Trimming removed 2 bases at V and 3 bases at J, with 13 bases between. CDR3 size: 15 residues.

This clonotype was counted between two and nine times. The chain combines TRBV3-1 with TRBJ2-5, with 9 nucleotides matching TRBD2. CDR1 and CDR2 (germline): LGHDT, YNNKEL (reference sequence). V trimming: 3 bases; J trimming: 1 base; junction bases outside the gene matches: 6. CDR3 size: 16 residues. As DNA, the CDR3 is TGTGCCAGCAGCCATGCCTATAGCGGGAGCCAAGAGACCCAGTACTTC. Its protein is CASSHAYSGSQETQYF.

The CDR3 sequence is CASSPFLAGGHNEQFF. The CDR3 bases are TGCGCCAGCAGCCCATTCCTAGCGGGGGGGCACAATGAGCAGTTCTTC. The rearrangement joins TRBV5-1 to TRBJ2-1, with TRBD2 matching over 12 bases. Germline V lookup: CDR1 SGHRS, CDR2 YFSETQ. J gave up 5 bases and V 4 bases, and 7 bases lay outside the gene matches. The CDR3 contains 16 residues.

This clonotype was recorded a few times. The chain carries TRBV29-1 and TRBJ2-7, with TRBD1 matching 10 bases. This CDR3 is built from 13 residues. V gave up 4 bases and J gave up 4 bases; unmatched junction bases: 4. Germline assignment: CDR1 SQVTM and CDR2 ANQGSEA. CDR3 sequence: CSVGRTGGYEQYF. The CDR3 DNA reads TGCAGCGTTGGGCGGACAGGGGGGTACGAGCAGTACTTC.

The chain employs TRBV9 and TRBJ2-5, with D perhaps matching TRBD2 (6 bases). V was shortened by 7 bases and J by 11 bases, with 27 bases between the two germline ends. This CDR3 spans 15 amino acids. Germline CDR1 reads SGDLS; CDR2 reads YYNGEE. The CDR3 loop reads CASSEAAGQTKEQYF. As DNA, the CDR3 is TGTGCCAGCTCGGAGGCAGCGGGTCAAACGAAGGAGCAGTACTTC. Supplemented by reference TRBV9 and TRBJ2-5, the full variable domain reads DSGVTQTPKHLITATGQRVTLRCSPRSGDLSVYWYQQSLDQGLQFLIQYYNGEERAKGNILERFSAQQFPDLHSELNLSSLELGDSALYFCASSEAAGQTKEQYFGPGTRLLVL.

This clonotype has a count of ten or more. The chain couples TRBV7-2 to TRBJ2-1, with unresolved D. Per germline, CDR1 SGHTA and CDR2 FQGNSA. The CDR3 has 13 residues. V dropped 1 base and J dropped 8 bases, with 9 bases sitting between them. CDR3 nucleotides: TGTGCCAGCAGCTTAGGTAGAGTCGATGAGCAGTTCTTC. Encoded protein: CASSLGRVDEQFF.

The chain links TRBV25-1 to TRBJ2-5, with D tentatively TRBD2 (5 bases). CDR1 is MGHDK, CDR2 SYGVNS, per germline. The CDR3 extends over 14 amino acids. V gave up 4 bases and J gave up 1 base, with 10 bases separating them. CDR3 sequence: CASSGPGTQETQYF. CDR3 nucleotides: TGTGCCAGCAGTGGGCCGGGAACCCAAGAGACCCAGTACTTC.

This clonotype was counted only a few times. This chain connects TRBV9 to TRBJ1-1; perhaps TRBD1 as D (5 bases). The CDR3 is made up of 15 amino acids. V was shortened by 4 bases and J by 0 bases, with 13 bases between the two germline ends. The germline V gene encodes CDR1 SGDLS and CDR2 YYNGEE. CDR3 loop: CASSFRQTLNTEAFF. Written as DNA, the CDR3 is TGTGCCAGCAGCTTTAGACAGACCCTGAACACTGAAGCTTTCTTT. Using reference TRBV9 and TRBJ1-1 for the parts outside the CDR3, the full variable domain is DSGVTQTPKHLITATGQRVTLRCSPRSGDLSVYWYQQSLDQGLQFLIQYYNGEERAKGNILERFSAQQFPDLHSELNLSSLELGDSALYFCASSFRQTLNTEAFFGQGTRLTVV.

The chain recombines TRBV25-1 with TRBJ2-7, with TRBD1 identical over 8 bases. This CDR3 has 15 amino acids. With V trimmed by 3 bases and J by 7 bases, 11 bases remained unmatched. Germline V gene sequence: CDR1 MGHDK, CDR2 SYGVNS. The CDR3 sequence is CASSEIGTGGNEQYF. CDR3 bases: TGTGCCAGCAGTGAGATTGGTACAGGGGGAAATGAGCAGTACTTC.

This clonotype was counted at least ten times. The V call is TRBV20-1, the J call TRBJ2-1; tentative D call: TRBD1 (6 bases). Trimming stripped 6 bases from V and 0 bases from J, with 15 bases between. Germline CDR1 DFQATT, CDR2 SNEGSKA (reference sequence). The CDR3 spans 15 residues. The CDR3 region is CSARGRGSSYNEQFF. The CDR3 DNA reads as TGCAGTGCGAGGGGGAGAGGGAGCTCCTACAATGAGCAGTTCTTC.

This clonotype was seen at least ten times. The chain recombines TRBV29-1 with TRBJ2-5; D is tentatively TRBD1 or TRBD2 (6 bases each). Germline CDR1 and CDR2: SQVTM and ANQGSEA. The CDR3 sequence is 12 residues long. Between the trimmed V and J ends, which lost 7 bases and 3 bases, there was a span of 12 bases. The CDR3 sequence: CSAGGGKETQYF. In DNA, the CDR3 is TGCAGCGCCGGGGGCGGAAAAGAGACCCAGTACTTC.

This clonotype was detected only a few times. The V call is TRBV10-3, the J call TRBJ2-1; D may be TRBD2 (6 bases). Judging by the DNA end, TRBJ2-7 fits better; the J call may be wrong. CDR1 is ENHRY, CDR2 SYGVKD, per germline. This CDR3 contains 15 residues. The CDR3 DNA sequence: TGTGCCATCAGGGCTCACACTAGCTCCTACAATGAGCAGTACTTC. Translated, it gives CAIRAHTSSYNEQYF.

The chain links TRBV4-3 to TRBJ2-7; 8 positions agree with TRBD1. The trim removed 4 bases at V and 2 bases at J, leaving 7 bases unmatched. The CDR3 has 15 amino acids. Looked up from germline, CDR1 is LGHNA and CDR2 is YSLEER. CDR3 sequence reads: CASSPGQATTYEQYF. CDR3 sequence (DNA): TGCGCCAGCAGCCCGGGACAGGCCACGACCTACGAGCAGTACTTC.

This clonotype has more than one count but fewer than ten. The chain has TRBV7-2 and TRBJ2-1; 7 bases are a match to TRBD1. The CDR3 has 16 residues. In germline, CDR1 is SGHTA, CDR2 FQGNSA. Trimming cost V 4 bases and J 3 bases; bases outside gene matches: 9. CDR3 loop: CASSSSDRAIYNEQFF. The CDR3 DNA follows: TGTGCCAGCAGCTCTTCCGACAGGGCAATCTACAATGAGCAGTTCTTC. Variable domain in full (rest from reference TRBV7-2 and TRBJ2-1): GAGVSQSPSNKVTEKGKDVELRCDPISGHTALYWYRQSLGQGLEFLIYFQGNSAPDKSGLPSDRFSAERTGGSVSTLTIQRTQQEDSAVYLCASSSSDRAIYNEQFFGPGTRLTVL.

J is TRBJ2-7 and V is TRBV7-2; unclear D gene. The CDR3 runs 16 residues. V was trimmed by 3 bases and J by 3 bases, leaving 18 bases between them. The germline V gene has CDR1 SGHTA and CDR2 FQGNSA. The CDR3: CASSFPPDPHYYEQYF. CDR3 DNA: TGTGCCAGCAGCTTCCCACCCGATCCTCACTACTACGAGCAGTACTTC.

V gene TRBV6-5 combines with J gene TRBJ1-1, with a weak D call TRBD1 (5 bases). Germline loops: CDR1 MNHEY, CDR2 SVGAGI. This CDR3 has 16 amino acids. V lost 6 bases, J lost 0 bases, and 17 bases lay in between. CDR3 region: CASRTRTGVVNTEAFF. For the CDR3, the DNA is TGTGCCAGCAGAACACGGACGGGGGTCGTGAACACTGAAGCTTTCTTT.

This chain links TRBV15 with TRBJ2-1, with D unresolved. The germline V gene encodes CDR1 LNHNV and CDR2 YYDKDF (reference sequence). Trimming took off 1 base at V and 8 bases at J, with 9 bases between the two ends. The CDR3 is 13 amino acids. CDR3 sequence: CATSRGANDEQFF. The CDR3 nucleotides are TGTGCCACCAGCAGAGGGGCCAACGATGAGCAGTTCTTC.

The chain joins TRBV4-3 to TRBJ2-2; D ambiguous. V was clipped by 0 bases and J by 0 bases, with 8 bases between them. This CDR3 is built from 16 residues. CDR1 is LGHNA, CDR2 YSLEER, per germline. CDR3 residues: CASSQDRRPNTGELFF. The DNA for the CDR3 is TGCGCCAGCAGCCAAGATAGAAGGCCGAACACCGGGGAGCTGTTTTTT.